These 17 T cell receptor beta chains came from one sample sequenced in a study of control samples from healthy donors and cancer patients. TCRdb's table, derived via immunoSEQ multiplex PCR, lists solely in-frame clones and lacks some. The sample records under 110,000 clones, roughly 90% being singletons. Sequenced input: blood. These receptors were taken from a man aged 25 to 40 in good health.

J is TRBJ1-2 and V is TRBV7-6, with a weak D call TRBD1 (6 bases). Looked up from germline, CDR1 is SGHVS and CDR2 is FNYEAQ. The CDR3 is made up of 14 amino acids. Trimming pared 5 bases from V and 6 bases from J, leaving 16 bases between. Written as DNA, the CDR3 is TGTGCCAGCAGCGTAGGTGGGGGCGGGGATGGCTACACCTTC. Protein: CASSVGGGGDGYTF. Based on the CDR3 plus reference TRBV7-6 and TRBJ1-2, the full variable domain is GAGVSQSPRYKVTKRGQDVALRCDPISGHVSLYWYRQALGQGPEFLTYFNYEAQQDKSGLPNDRFSAERPEGSISTLTIQRTEQRDSAMYRCASSVGGGGDGYTFGSGTRLTVV.

The gene calls are TRBV12-3 or TRBV12-4 and TRBJ2-7; no reliable D call. The CDR3 covers 12 residues. Trimming removed 6 bases from V and 6 bases from J, with 12 bases in between. Here the CDR3 DNA reads TGTGCCAGCAGCCGGAAGACTGTCGAGCAGTACTTC. Its translation is CASSRKTVEQYF.

The chain combines TRBV28 with TRBJ2-7; perhaps TRBD2 as D (6 bases). The CDR3 spans 18 residues. Per germline, CDR1 MDHEN and CDR2 SYDVKM. Trimming removed 8 bases at V and 1 base at J, with 27 bases between. The CDR3 DNA reads TGTGCCAGCGAATCAGGACTAAGGTTAATATCCCGATCCTACGAGCAGTACTTC. Its protein product is CASESGLRLISRSYEQYF.

V usage is TRBV6-5 and J usage is TRBJ1-1; 7 positions agree with TRBD1. CDR1 is MNHEY, CDR2 SVGAGI, per germline. The length of the CDR3 is 15 residues. V shed 8 bases, J shed 1 base, and the junction held 10 bases outside the gene matches. The CDR3 nucleotides read TGTGCCAGCTCCGTGGGGGGACAGAGGAACACTGAAGCTTTCTTT. Its protein is CASSVGGQRNTEAFF.

The V and J genes are TRBV6-1 and TRBJ1-3; D is unclear. V lost 2 bases, J lost 7 bases, and 15 bases lay in between. This CDR3 is built from 15 residues. Germline V lookup: CDR1 MNHNS, CDR2 SASEGT. The CDR3: CASSESPGGLNTIYF. The CDR3 region has the DNA TGTGCCAGCAGTGAAAGCCCGGGAGGATTGAACACCATATATTTT.

The chain joins TRBV7-2 to TRBJ2-7; possibly TRBD1 or TRBD2 for D (5 bases each). Trimming took 5 bases from V and 1 from J, leaving 18 bases between them. This CDR3 contains 16 residues. Germline CDR1 and CDR2: SGHTA and FQGNSA. The CDR3 protein is CASSRNPGPLSYEQYV. CDR3 nucleotide sequence: TGTGCCAGCAGCCGCAATCCGGGACCTTTATCCTACGAGCAGTACGTC.

The count of this clone is one. The chain carries TRBV30 and TRBJ1-6, with a weak D call TRBD1 (6 bases). The V gene lost 6 bases and the J gene lost 13 bases, with 19 bases spanning the gap. Germline CDR1 GTSNPN, CDR2 SVGIG (reference sequence). The CDR3 runs 13 residues. CDR3 nucleotides: TGTGCCTGTACGACAGGCCGTGGAGGTCCCCTCCACTTT. This gives the protein CACTTGRGGPLHF.

The V and J genes are TRBV10-3 and TRBJ2-7; 9 bases agree with TRBD1. The CDR3 sequence is 15 residues long. The germline V gene has CDR1 ENHRY and CDR2 SYGVKD. J gave up 5 bases and V 6 bases, and 11 bases lay outside the gene matches. In DNA, the CDR3 is TGTGCCATCAGCCTTGGACAGGGGAATCGCAACGAGCAGTACTTC. It specifies CAISLGQGNRNEQYF.

The genes are TRBV21-1 and TRBJ2-7; the table's D call of TRBD2 was not tested on the DNA. TRBV21-1 is designated a pseudogene. The CDR3 is made up of 16 amino acids. CDR3 loop: CASSRYLGLAGGEQYF. The CDR3 DNA reads as TGTGCCAGCAGCAGATACTTGGGACTAGCGGGAGGCGAGCAGTACTTC.

The chain is built from TRBV6-6 and TRBJ2-1, with 8 bases lining up with TRBD2. The V and J ends lost 7 bases and 10 bases, in that order; junction bases with no gene match: 12. The CDR3 consists of 14 residues. Germline CDR1 MNHNY, CDR2 SVGAGI (reference sequence). The CDR3 coding sequence is TGTGCCAGCACCTCTGTGACGGGGGGGCAGGAGCAGTTCTTC. Residues: CASTSVTGGQEQFF.

This clone occurred a few times. V gene TRBV18 combines with J gene TRBJ2-5; TRBD1 matches at 8 bases. The CDR3 has 14 residues. V lost 4 bases to trimming and J lost 7 bases; unmatched junction nucleotides: 8. CDR1 and CDR2 from the germline V gene are KGHSH and LQKENI. CDR3 nucleotides: TGTGCCAGCTCACGCGGACAGGGCGGTGCGACCCAGTACTTC. Protein: CASSRGQGGATQYF. The whole variable domain, filled in from reference TRBV18 and TRBJ2-5, reads NAGVMQNPRHLVRRRGQEARLRCSPMKGHSHVYWYRQLPEEGLKFMVYLQKENIIDESGMPKERFSAEFPKEGPSILRIQQVVRGDSAAYFCASSRGQGGATQYFGPGTRLLVL.

CDR3 protein: CARGRQGAKNEKLFF. DNA of the CDR3: TGTGCCAGAGGTCGACAGGGGGCGAAAAATGAAAAACTGTTTTTT. This rearrangement joins TRBV6-9 to TRBJ1-4, with 10 bases aligning to TRBD1. In germline, CDR1 is MNHGY, CDR2 SVAAGI. With V trimmed by 9 bases and J by 5 bases, 9 bases remained unmatched. The CDR3 covers 15 residues.

Note on this clone: This CDR3 is also generated by other DNA sequences in the sample. J is TRBJ2-5 and V is TRBV5-1, with D uncertain. The V and J ends lost 5 bases and 1 base respectively, with 18 bases between them. Germline-derived CDR1 and CDR2 are SGHRS and YFSETQ. The CDR3 consists of 16 residues. The CDR3 sequence is CASSGVLAQSQETQYF. Written as DNA, the CDR3 is TGCGCCAGCAGTGGGGTTCTGGCCCAAAGCCAAGAGACCCAGTACTTC.

This clone is a singleton in its sample. The J gene is TRBJ2-7, the V gene TRBV25-1; D remains ambiguous. The germline gives CDR1 MGHDK, CDR2 SYGVNS. The CDR3 extends over 11 amino acids. Trimming took 6 bases from V and 2 from J, leaving 5 bases between them. The CDR3 sequence: CASSSPYEQYF. The CDR3 DNA reads as TGTGCCAGCAGCTCCCCCTACGAGCAGTACTTC.

The rearrangement uses TRBV7-8 and TRBJ2-3; a possible D gene is TRBD2 (7 bases). CDR1 is SGHVS, CDR2 FQNEAQ, per germline. This CDR3 region has 17 residues. The V and J ends lost 5 bases and 3 bases respectively, with 21 bases between them. CDR3 in DNA: TGTGCCAGCAGCCCTTTCGCGGGGGCGGGGAGTACAGATACGCAGTATTTT. Its protein is CASSPFAGAGSTDTQYF. Filled out from reference TRBV7-8 and TRBJ2-3, the complete variable domain reads GAGVSQSPRYKVAKRGQDVALRCDPISGHVSLFWYQQALGQGPEFLTYFQNEAQLDKSGLPSDRFFAERPEGSVSTLKIQRTQQEDSAVYLCASSPFAGAGSTDTQYFGPGTRLTVL.

The genes are TRBV5-4 and TRBJ2-3; D perhaps matches TRBD2 (6 bases). The CDR3 totals 15 residues. The germline V gene encodes CDR1 SGHNT and CDR2 YYREEE (reference sequence). Trimming removed 3 bases at V and 3 bases at J, with 14 bases between. CDR3 DNA sequence: TGTGCCAGCAGCTCAACGGGTCGGGGGACAGATACGCAGTATTTT. Translated: CASSSTGRGTDTQYF.

This clone was seen a single time. The chain combines TRBV6-5 with TRBJ2-1; D gene unclear. Germline CDR1 MNHEY, CDR2 SVGAGI. The V and J ends lost 2 bases and 9 bases respectively, with 11 bases between them. The CDR3 is made up of 13 amino acids. CDR3 residues: CASSYARQVEQFF. The DNA of the CDR3 is TGTGCCAGCAGTTACGCTAGGCAGGTTGAGCAGTTCTTC.